This T cell receptor beta chain was recovered during a study of blood T cell repertoires in COVID-19. Study summary: There were acute and convalescent COVID-19 samples, and they came from the United States, Italy and Spain. PBMCs, B-cell-depleted T cells, or T cells were the source of the cDNA or gDNA that made up the material.

The Seattle site enrolled patients during active infection and followed them longitudinally. The CDR3 loop spans 14 amino acids. Trimming took off 4 bases at V and 2 bases at J, with 11 bases between the two ends. Germline-derived CDR1 and CDR2 are LGHDT and YNNKEL (reference sequence). Authors' methods: The authors estimated nucleated cell counts from reference gene primer amplification. Measured with immunoSEQ multiplex PCR; TCRdb has only the in-frame clones, and not every one. The V and J calls and clone size were taken over from that table, and D and trimming were inferred from the DNA. Of 300,000 to 400,000 clones listed, about 87% are singletons.

The J gene is TRBJ2-5, the V gene TRBV3-1 (or the pseudogene TRBV3-2), with TRBD2 as a possible D gene (5 bases). Specimen: peripheral blood. The receptor comes from a woman between 55 and 75 years old with COVID-19, enrolled during active disease. The CDR3 nucleotides read TGTGCCAGCAGCCCCTACGGAGGACAAGAGACCCAGTACTTC. Protein sequence: CASSPYGGQETQYF.